The rows below give T cell receptor beta chains drawn from one sample of a study of identical twins. TCRdb analysed the 5' RACE reads with MiXCR anew, one entry per CDR3 protein. The table shows under 900,000 distinct CDR3 sequences, with around 12% occurring only once. The same data also contributed to another study, on yellow fever vaccine responses in identical twins.

Sequenced input: PBMCs. These receptors were taken from a young woman in good health. Each CDR3 is given with its conserved first and last residue. The D gene is left open where the match is weak. The size entry is marked missing in some rows and otherwise reads once, few, many or a size class.

-	15	many	TRBV4-1	TRBJ1-1	CASSQGRFENTEAFF	TGCGCCAGCAGCCAAGGGCGGTTCGAGAACACTGAAGCTTTCTTT
TRBD2	16	few	TRBV28	TRBJ2-1	CASSSPGGSRDNEQFF	TGTGCCAGCAGTTCCCCTGGCGGGAGTCGGGACAATGAGCAGTTCTTC
TRBD1	16	many	TRBV10-3	TRBJ2-3	CAISESGQPSTDTQYF	TGTGCCATCAGTGAGTCGGGACAGCCTAGCACAGATACGCAGTATTTT
-	16	-	TRBV5-1	TRBJ2-1	CASSLKLGWGHNEQFF	TGCGCCAGCAGCTTAAAACTAGGATGGGGACACAATGAGCAGTTCTTC
TRBD2	15	few	TRBV20-1	TRBJ2-1	CSARDSGTSEIEQFF	TGCAGTGCTAGAGACTCCGGGACTAGCGAAATCGAGCAGTTCTTC
TRBD1	20	few	TRBV6-2/TRBV6-3	TRBJ2-1	CASLDRAGPPRTHRWNEQFF	TGTGCCAGCTTGGACAGGGCAGGACCTCCCCGCACACACAGATGGAATGAGCAGTTCTTC
-	16	-	TRBV20-1	TRBJ2-2	CSARDFRGDNTGELFF	TGCAGTGCTAGAGATTTCCGGGGAGACAACACCGGGGAGCTGTTTTTT
TRBD1	17	few	TRBV6-1	TRBJ1-1	CASSDIPGGWGNTEAFF	TGTGCCAGCAGTGACATCCCAGGGGGCTGGGGGAACACTGAAGCTTTCTTT
TRBD1	15	many	TRBV5-1	TRBJ2-5	CASSPGQGFQETQYF	TGCGCCAGCAGCCCGGGACAGGGGTTCCAAGAGACCCAGTACTTC
-	16	-	TRBV12-3/TRBV12-4	TRBJ2-5	CASSLALGTFQETQYF	TGTGCCAGCAGTTTAGCTCTCGGGACATTCCAAGAGACCCAGTACTTC
TRBD2	15	once	TRBV6-1	TRBJ2-1	CASSPLAGDRHEQFF	TGTGCCAGCAGTCCACTAGCGGGAGACCGTCATGAGCAGTTCTTC
TRBD2	16	-	TRBV20-1	TRBJ2-2	CSARSGTSGNTGELFF	TGCAGTGCTAGATCCGGGACTAGCGGGAACACCGGGGAGCTGTTTTTT
TRBD2	17	-	TRBV5-8	TRBJ2-5	CASSLARTSGSQETQYF	TGTGCCAGCAGCTTGGCGAGGACTAGCGGGAGCCAAGAGACCCAGTACTTC
-	16	few	TRBV24-1	TRBJ2-2	CATSDLLVDPPGELFF	TGTGCCACCAGTGACTTATTAGTGGACCCACCCGGGGAGCTGTTTTTT
TRBD2	15	-	TRBV20-1	TRBJ2-1	CSARVSSGFGLEQFF	TGCAGTGCTAGAGTTTCTAGCGGGTTCGGGCTTGAGCAGTTCTTC
TRBD1	14	many	TRBV12-3/TRBV12-4	TRBJ1-5	CASSLGQANQPQHF	TGTGCCAGCAGTTTGGGACAGGCAAATCAGCCCCAGCATTTT
-	13	-	TRBV5-1	TRBJ1-1	CASSLVNGTEAFF	TGCGCCAGCAGCTTGGTTAATGGGACTGAAGCTTTCTTT